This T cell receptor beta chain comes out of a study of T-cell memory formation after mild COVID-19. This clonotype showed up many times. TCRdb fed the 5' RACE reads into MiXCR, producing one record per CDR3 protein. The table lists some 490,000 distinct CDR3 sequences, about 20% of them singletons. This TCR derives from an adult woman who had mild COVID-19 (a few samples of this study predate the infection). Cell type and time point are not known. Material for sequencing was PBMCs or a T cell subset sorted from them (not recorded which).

CDR3 loop: CATVQGEGASGEQFF. The CDR3 DNA follows: TGTGCCACCGTTCAAGGGGAGGGGGCTTCAGGTGAGCAGTTCTTC. V usage is TRBV24-1 and J usage is TRBJ2-1; either TRBD1 or TRBD2 may supply D (7 bases each). With 9 bases removed from V and 9 bases from J, the gap between germline ends came to 23 bases. The CDR3 length is 15 residues. Germline values: CDR1 KGHDR, CDR2 SFDVKD.